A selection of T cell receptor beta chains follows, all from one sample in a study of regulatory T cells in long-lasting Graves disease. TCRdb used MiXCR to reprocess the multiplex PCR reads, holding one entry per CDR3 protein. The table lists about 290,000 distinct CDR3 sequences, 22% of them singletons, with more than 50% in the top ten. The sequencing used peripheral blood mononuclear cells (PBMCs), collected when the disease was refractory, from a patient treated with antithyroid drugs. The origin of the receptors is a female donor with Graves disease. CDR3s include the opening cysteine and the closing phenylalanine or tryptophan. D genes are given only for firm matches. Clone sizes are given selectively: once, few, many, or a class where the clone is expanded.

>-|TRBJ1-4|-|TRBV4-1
TGCGCCAGCAGCCAAGTAACGGGGCGTGATGAAAAACTGTTTTTT
CASSQVTGRDEKLFF
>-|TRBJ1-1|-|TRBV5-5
TGTGCCAGCAGCTCCAGGGGAGTTGACACTGAAGCTTTCTTT
CASSSRGVDTEAFF
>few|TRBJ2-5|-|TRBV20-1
TGCAGTGCTAGACTCTTCCAAGAGACCCAGTACTTC
CSARLFQETQYF
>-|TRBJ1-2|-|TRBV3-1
TGTGCCAGCGCCCCAGGTACAACTAACTATGGCTACACCTTC
CASAPGTTNYGYTF
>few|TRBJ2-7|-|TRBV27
TGTGCCAGCAGTTTAAGGGCGGGTCCTTCCTACGAGCAGTACTTC
CASSLRAGPSYEQYF
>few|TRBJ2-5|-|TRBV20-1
TGCAGTGCTAGTAGTCTATACGAGACCCAGTACTTC
CSASSLYETQYF
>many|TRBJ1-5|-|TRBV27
TGTGCCAGCTCCGCAACCGGGCTTAGCAATCAGCCCCAGCATTTT
CASSATGLSNQPQHF
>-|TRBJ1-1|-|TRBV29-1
TGCAGCGTTGAAGGGGGTCCAGGGAACACTGAAGCTTTCTTT
CSVEGGPGNTEAFF
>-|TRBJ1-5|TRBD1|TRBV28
TGTGCCAGCCAACGAACAGGGGGCGATCAGCCCCAGCATTTT
CASQRTGGDQPQHF
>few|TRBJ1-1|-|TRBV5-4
TGTGCCAGCAGCTTCGCCCTCGGGGAAGCTTTCTTT
CASSFALGEAFF
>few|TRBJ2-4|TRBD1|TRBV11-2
TGTGCCAGCAGCTTCGACCAGGGGGCAAGCATTCAGTACTTC
CASSFDQGASIQYF
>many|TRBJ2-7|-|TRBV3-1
TGTGCCAGCAGCCAAGTTTTAGGCGGCTACGAGCAGTACTTC
CASSQVLGGYEQYF
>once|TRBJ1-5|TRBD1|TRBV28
TGTGCCAGCAGTTTGGACAGGGGAGGACAGCCCCAGCATTTT
CASSLDRGGQPQHF
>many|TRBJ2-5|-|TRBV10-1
TGCGCCAGCAGTGAGAACCAAGGCAGTCCCAAAGAGACCCAGTACTTC
CASSENQGSPKETQYF
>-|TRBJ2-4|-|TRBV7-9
TGTGCCAGCAGTTCGGGGTTCCAGGGCCGTGGGGCCAAAAACATTCAGTACTTC
CASSSGFQGRGAKNIQYF
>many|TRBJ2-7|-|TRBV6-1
TGTGCCAGCAGTCCTTTGGGACAAGGTTCAGGTTACGAGCAGTACTTC
CASSPLGQGSGYEQYF
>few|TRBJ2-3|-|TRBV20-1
TGCAGTGCTCTGCAACTGTACAAGGGCACAGATACGCAGTATTTT
CSALQLYKGTDTQYF
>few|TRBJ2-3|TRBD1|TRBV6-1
TGTGCCAGCAGTATCGGACAGGGCACAGATACGCAGTATTTT
CASSIGQGTDTQYF
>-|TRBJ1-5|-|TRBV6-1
TGTGCCAGCAGTGAAGGTCAGCCCCAGCATTTT
CASSEGQPQHF
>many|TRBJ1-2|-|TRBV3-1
TGTGCCAGCAGCAAACACCCAGAAGCTACGGGCTACACCTTC
CASSKHPEATGYTF
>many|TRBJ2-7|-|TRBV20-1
TGCAGTGCTGGGGTGGGGACCTCAGGCTACGAGCAGTACTTC
CSAGVGTSGYEQYF
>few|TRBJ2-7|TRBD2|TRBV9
TGTGCCAGCAGCGTATTAGCGGGAAAACTCTCCGAGCAGTACTTC
CASSVLAGKLSEQYF
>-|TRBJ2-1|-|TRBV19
TGTGCCAGTAGTCGCGGGTCATACAATGAGCAGTTCTTC
CASSRGSYNEQFF
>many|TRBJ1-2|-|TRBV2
TGTGCCAGCAGTGAATCCAGAATTTTAGGTAGAGATGGCTACACCTTC
CASSESRILGRDGYTF
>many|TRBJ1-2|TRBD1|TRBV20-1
TGCAGTGCTACTTCCTGGGGACAGAACTATGGCTACACCTTC
CSATSWGQNYGYTF
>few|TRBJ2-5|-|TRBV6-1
TGTGCCAGCAGATCTATGGTCGGGCAAGAGACCCAGTACTTC
CASRSMVGQETQYF
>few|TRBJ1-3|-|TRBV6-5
TGTGCCAGCAGTTACAGCTCGGCCTCAAGCTCTGGAAACACCATATATTTT
CASSYSSASSSGNTIYF
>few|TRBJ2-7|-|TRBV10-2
TGCGCCAGCAGTGATAGGGGAACCTACGAGCAGTACTTC
CASSDRGTYEQYF
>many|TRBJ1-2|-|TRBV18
TGTGCCAGCTCACCCGACGGAGGGTCACGCTATGGCTACACCTTC
CASSPDGGSRYGYTF
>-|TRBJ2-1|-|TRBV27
TGTGCCAGTTTAGCTGGGCTAGCTGGTTTTTACAATGAGCAGTTCTTC
CASLAGLAGFYNEQFF
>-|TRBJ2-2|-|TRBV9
TGTGCCAGCAGCGTAGCACCCGGGGAGCTGTTTTTT
CASSVAPGELFF
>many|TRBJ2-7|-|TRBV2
TGTGCCAGTGGAGGGGTTTGGTACGAGCAGTACTTC
CASGGVWYEQYF
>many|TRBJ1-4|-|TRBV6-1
TGTGCCAGCAGCTCAGATCCGGGTGCAACTAATGAAAAACTGTTTTTT
CASSSDPGATNEKLFF
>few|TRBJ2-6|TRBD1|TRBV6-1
TGTGCCAGCAATTCCCTCCAGGGGGCCTTTGGGGCCAACGTCCTGACTTTC
CASNSLQGAFGANVLTF
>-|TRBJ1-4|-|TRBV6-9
TGTGCCAGCAGTTATTCCGGACCGTCCGGAGGTGAAAAACTGTTTTTT
CASSYSGPSGGEKLFF
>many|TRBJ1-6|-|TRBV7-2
TGTGCCAGCAGCTTGGGGGGGATAGGTTCACCCCTCCACTTT
CASSLGGIGSPLHF